The rows below give T cell receptor beta chains drawn from one sample of a study of cytomegalovirus exposure and HLA in healthy donors. Method: immunoSEQ multiplex PCR; TCRdb's copy keeps in-frame clones and lacks some. The sample holds some 110,000 clones. Sequencing was carried out using PBMCs. These receptors originate from a man younger than 40 in good health and CMV-seronegative. CDR3s include the opening cysteine and the closing phenylalanine or tryptophan. D genes are given only for firm matches.

>TRBD2|TRBV19|TRBJ2-1|23
CASSIDQRTSGGAEYGSYNEQFF
TGTGCCAGTAGTATAGATCAAAGGACTAGCGGGGGGGCCGAATACGGCTCCTACAATGAGCAGTTCTTC
>TRBD1|TRBV5-1|TRBJ2-5|15
CASSLGTGYGETQYF
TGCGCCAGCAGCTTAGGGACAGGGTATGGAGAGACCCAGTACTTC
>NA|TRBV19|TRBJ2-1|15
CASKPAARGYNEQFF
TGTGCCAGTAAACCTGCTGCGCGGGGCTACAATGAGCAGTTCTTC
>NA|TRBV6-6|TRBJ2-7|14
CASSGVTEAYEQYF
TGTGCCAGCAGTGGGGTGACAGAGGCCTACGAGCAGTACTTC
>NA|TRBV18|TRBJ2-2|16
CASSPLQQLNTGELFF
TGTGCCAGCTCACCACTCCAACAGTTGAACACCGGGGAGCTGTTTTTT
>NA|TRBV5-1|TRBJ2-1|12
CASSLAGNEQFF
TGCGCCAGCAGCTTGGCAGGGAATGAGCAGTTCTTC
>NA|TRBV10-3|TRBJ2-1|14
CAISVFSGRNEQFF
TGTGCCATCAGTGTGTTTTCGGGGAGGAATGAGCAGTTCTTC
>TRBD2|TRBV12-5|TRBJ2-2|18
CASGPGLAGGLGTGELFF
TGTGCTAGTGGTCCCGGACTAGCGGGGGGGCTGGGCACCGGGGAGCTGTTTTTT
>TRBD1|TRBV7-9|TRBJ1-1|15
CASSFPGQGDTEAFF
TGTGCCAGCAGCTTCCCGGGACAGGGGGACACTGAAGCTTTCTTT
>NA|TRBV29-1|TRBJ2-2|12
CSGERGTGELFF
TGCAGCGGAGAGAGGGGGACCGGGGAGCTGTTTTTT
>TRBD2|TRBV29-1|TRBJ2-3|15
CSVVGLAGAPDTQYF
TGCAGCGTTGTGGGGCTAGCGGGGGCCCCAGATACGCAGTATTTT
>TRBD1|TRBV10-3|TRBJ2-6|16
CAISGLTGAGANVLTF
TGTGCCATCAGTGGCCTGACAGGGGCTGGGGCCAACGTCCTGACTTTC
>TRBD1|TRBV5-1|TRBJ1-1|14
CASRPEQGAREAFF
TGCGCCAGCAGACCAGAACAGGGGGCGCGAGAAGCTTTCTTT
>NA|TRBV5-4|TRBJ2-7|15
CATQGGGSGSYEQYF
TGTGCCACCCAGGGAGGGGGATCGGGTTCCTACGAGCAGTACTTC
>NA|TRBV27|TRBJ1-6|14
CASSFTGLNSPLHF
TGTGCCAGCAGTTTCACAGGGCTTAATTCACCCCTCCACTTT
>NA|TRBV5-6|TRBJ1-4|14
CASSRDRTNEKLFF
TGTGCCAGCAGCCGCGACAGAACTAATGAAAAACTGTTTTTT
>NA|TRBV7-7|TRBJ2-5|14
CASSAYQGQETQYF
TGTGCCAGCAGCGCTTATCAGGGACAAGAGACCCAGTACTTC
>TRBD1|TRBV6-5|TRBJ1-1|14
CASRKQGMNTEAFF
TGTGCCAGCAGGAAACAGGGGATGAACACTGAAGCTTTCTTT
>TRBD1|TRBV6-5|TRBJ2-3|15
CASSYGDRGTDTQYF
TGTGCCAGCAGTTACGGGGACAGGGGTACAGATACGCAGTATTTT
>NA|TRBV27|TRBJ1-1|14
CASSPQGMGTEAFF
TGTGCCAGCAGTCCACAGGGCATGGGCACTGAAGCTTTCTTT
>NA|TRBV9|TRBJ2-1|12
CASSVNYNEQFF
TGTGCCAGCAGCGTCAACTACAATGAGCAGTTCTTC
>TRBD1|TRBV28|TRBJ1-1|14
CASSLDRGITEAFF
TGTGCCAGCAGTTTAGACAGGGGGATAACTGAAGCTTTCTTT
>NA|TRBV7-9|TRBJ2-7|13
CASSGTPVYEQYF
TGTGCCAGCAGCGGGACTCCAGTCTACGAGCAGTACTTC
>TRBD1|TRBV5-1|TRBJ2-5|15
CASSLETGVQETQYF
TGCGCCAGCAGCTTGGAAACAGGGGTACAAGAGACCCAGTACTTC
>NA|TRBV19|TRBJ2-1|12
CASKEDFGEQFF
TGTGCCAGTAAAGAGGATTTCGGTGAGCAGTTCTTC
>NA|TRBV21-1|TRBJ1-1|11
CASKRSTEAFF
TGTGCCAGCAAACGGAGTACTGAAGCTTTCTTT
>NA|TRBV5-4|TRBJ1-1|14
CASSHRNTNTEAFF
TGTGCCAGCAGTCACAGAAACACGAACACTGAAGCTTTCTTT
>NA|TRBV19|TRBJ1-4|14
CASTPGSTNEKLFF
TGTGCCAGTACCCCAGGATCAACTAATGAAAAACTGTTTTTT
>NA|TRBV23-1|TRBJ1-1|13
CASSQIHYTEAFF
TGCGCCAGCAGTCAAATCCATTACACTGAAGCTTTCTTT
>NA|TRBV2|TRBJ1-1|12
CASSLHSAEAFF
TGTGCCAGCAGTCTCCATAGCGCTGAAGCTTTCTTT
>NA|TRBV2|TRBJ2-2|13
CASGAGVGGELFF
TGTGCCAGCGGAGCAGGGGTGGGCGGGGAGCTGTTTTTT
>NA|TRBV19|TRBJ1-6|15
CASSIQGNYNSPLHF
TGTGCCAGTAGTATCCAGGGGAACTATAATTCACCCCTCCACTTT
>NA|TRBV6-4|TRBJ1-5|13
CASSVGSNQPQHF
TGTGCCAGCAGTGTCGGGTCTAATCAGCCCCAGCATTTT
>NA|TRBV7-9|TRBJ2-7|18
CASSLAVLQSGSSYEQYF
TGTGCCAGCAGCTTAGCGGTCCTTCAATCTGGGAGCTCCTACGAGCAGTACTTC
>TRBD1|TRBV19|TRBJ1-1|14
CASRTGAVGTEAFF
TGTGCCAGCCGTACAGGGGCCGTGGGCACTGAAGCTTTCTTT
>TRBD1|TRBV5-4|TRBJ1-5|15
CASSLDGTGNQPQHF
TGTGCCAGCAGCTTGGACGGGACAGGGAATCAGCCCCAGCATTTT
>NA|TRBV15|TRBJ1-1|14
CATNPRGLNTEAFF
TGTGCCACCAACCCTCGGGGATTGAACACTGAAGCTTTCTTT
>NA|TRBV6-5|TRBJ2-7|16
CASSYSRGSAAYEQYF
TGTGCCAGCAGTTACTCTCGCGGCTCCGCCGCCTACGAGCAGTACTTC
>TRBD1|TRBV18|TRBJ1-2|15
CASSPPRAGGYGYTF
TGTGCCAGCTCACCACCGAGGGCAGGGGGCTATGGCTACACCTTC
>NA|TRBV6-5|TRBJ2-7|13
CASRARGWHEQYF
TGTGCCAGCAGGGCGAGAGGTTGGCACGAGCAGTACTTC
>TRBD2|TRBV11-3|TRBJ2-5|19
CASSMNKLGTSGAQETQYF
TGTGCCAGCAGTATGAACAAATTAGGGACTAGCGGTGCTCAAGAGACCCAGTACTTC
>TRBD2|TRBV4-1|TRBJ2-2|17
CASSQRTSGGAIGELFF
TGCGCCAGCAGCCAGCGTACTAGCGGGGGGGCGATCGGGGAGCTGTTTTTT
>NA|TRBV5-4|TRBJ2-1|15
CASSSGRWAWNEQFF
TGTGCCAGCAGCTCGGGGAGGTGGGCCTGGAATGAGCAGTTCTTC
>NA|TRBV27|TRBJ2-2|12
CASLGDSGELFF
TGTGCCAGCCTCGGCGACTCCGGGGAGCTGTTTTTT
>TRBD1|TRBV6-1|TRBJ2-1|13
CAGGDRQYNEQFF
TGTGCCGGTGGGGACAGGCAGTACAATGAGCAGTTCTTC
>TRBD1|TRBV7-7|TRBJ1-4|19
CASSPFRDRGSATNEKLFF
TGTGCCAGCAGCCCCTTTAGGGACAGGGGATCTGCAACTAATGAAAAACTGTTTTTT